These 29 T cell receptor beta chains share one sample of origin, sequenced in a study of Graves' ophthalmopathy and Graves' hyperthyroidism. Beta-chain TCR CDR3 regions were amplified from RNA transcripts. The first-round RT-PCR employed HTBI primers together with the Qiagen OneStep RT-PCR kit. A multiplex PCR was then performed as the second round. TCRdb recomputed calls from the multiplex PCR reads with MiXCR, one row per CDR3 protein. This table holds over a million distinct CDR3 sequences, about 40% found once. Sequencing input: peripheral blood or thyroid tissue (not recorded which). The receptors were sampled from an adult man with Graves' hyperthyroidism.

The V call is TRBV29-1, the J call TRBJ1-2; 9 nucleotides line up with TRBD1. Trimming at V came to 3 bases and at J to 7 bases, leaving 6 bases not matched to a gene. Germline V gives CDR1 SQVTM, CDR2 ANQGSEA. The CDR3 covers 13 residues. The chain's CDR3 is CSVDMTGGRGYTF. Here the CDR3 DNA reads TGCAGCGTTGATATGACAGGGGGTCGTGGCTACACCTTC.

This clonotype appeared many times. This chain connects TRBV9 to TRBJ1-6; D is uncertain. CDR1 and CDR2 (germline): SGDLS, YYNGEE. Trimming stripped 0 bases from V and 7 bases from J, with 11 bases between. The CDR3 totals 15 residues. The DNA for the CDR3 is TGTGCCAGCAGCGTAGCCGGAACGGCGAATTCACCCCTCCACTTT. It encodes CASSVAGTANSPLHF.

This clonotype was detected ten times or more. The junction departs from germline at one end; a sequencing error may be responsible. The rearrangement joins TRBV3-1 to TRBJ1-1; the D gene is possibly TRBD1 (5 bases). Germline values: CDR1 LGHDT, CDR2 YNNKEL (reference sequence). The CDR3 consists of 14 residues. CDR3 DNA: TGTGCCAGCAGCGAAGAAGTGGTTAGAGGGGCTTCTTTCTTT. It translates to CASSEEVVRGASFF.

The chain combines TRBV9 with TRBJ1-2; 10 nucleotides match TRBD1. The V gene's germline CDR1 is SGDLS and CDR2 YYNGEE. The CDR3 contains 16 residues. V gave up 3 bases and J gave up 3 bases; unmatched junction bases: 8. CDR3 nucleotide sequence: TGTGCCAGCAGCGCCTCCGGGACAGGGGACTACTATGGCTACACCTTC. Its protein product is CASSASGTGDYYGYTF. Combining the CDR3 with reference TRBV9 and TRBJ1-2 gives the whole variable domain DSGVTQTPKHLITATGQRVTLRCSPRSGDLSVYWYQQSLDQGLQFLIQYYNGEERAKGNILERFSAQQFPDLHSELNLSSLELGDSALYFCASSASGTGDYYGYTFGSGTRLTVV.

The table lists this clonotype with many counts. The chain couples TRBV7-9 to TRBJ1-2; D not resolved. The germline gives CDR1 SEHNR, CDR2 FQNEAQ (reference sequence). V lost 4 bases to trimming and J lost 2 bases, with 17 bases between them. This CDR3 comprises 16 residues. As DNA, the CDR3 is TGTGCCAGCAGCTCCCCGCCGTCGGGAACCAACTATGGCTACACCTTC. It is translated as CASSSPPSGTNYGYTF. The full variable domain, completed using reference TRBV7-9 and TRBJ1-2, is DTGVSQNPRHKITKRGQNVTFRCDPISEHNRLYWYRQTLGQGPEFLTYFQNEAQLEKSRLLSDRFSAERPKGSFSTLEIQRTEQGDSAMYLCASSSPPSGTNYGYTFGSGTRLTVV.

This clonotype was seen a handful of times. V is TRBV5-1 and J is TRBJ2-7; D is undetermined. The CDR3 is made up of 17 amino acids. Germline values: CDR1 SGHRS, CDR2 YFSETQ. Deletions cut 2 bases from V and 1 base from J, with 19 bases between. The CDR3 here is CASSFDQTNTGSYEQYF. The CDR3 DNA sequence: TGCGCCAGCAGCTTCGACCAAACGAACACCGGTTCCTACGAGCAGTACTTC.

This clonotype was recorded many times. The chain combines TRBV6-5 with TRBJ1-1; D remains ambiguous. Germline V gene sequence: CDR1 MNHEY, CDR2 SVGAGI. The CDR3 loop spans 13 amino acids. The ends were cut back, 8 bases at V and 5 bases at J, with 15 bases in the middle. CDR3 DNA: TGTGCCAGCCTTCTCTCCCCTCTTACTGAAGCTTTCTTT. Translating gives CASLLSPLTEAFF.

This clonotype was recorded a few times. The chain couples TRBV11-2 to TRBJ1-1; 7 nucleotides agree with TRBD1. The CDR3 contains 14 residues. The V and J ends lost 5 bases and 7 bases, in that order; junction bases with no gene match: 10. Germline CDR1 and CDR2: SGHAT and FQNNGV. The CDR3 DNA reads TGTGCCAGCAGCGGGGACAGTTTCGCCGTTGAAGCTTTCTTT. This gives the protein CASSGDSFAVEAFF.

For this clonotype: This clone may be a read error of a much larger clone one base away. This sequence joins TRBV10-3 and TRBJ2-7; a possible D gene is TRBD1 (5 bases). V shed 10 bases and J shed 3 bases, with 22 bases lying between them. Per germline, CDR1 ENHRY and CDR2 SYGVKD. There are 15 residues in the CDR3. CDR3 in amino acids: CASSEGESGYYEQYF. CDR3 coding DNA: TGTGCCAGCAGCGAAGGAGAATCAGGGTACTACGAGCAGTACTTC.

As concerns this clonotype: With a much larger clone just one base away, this may be a read error. In this CDR3 the conserved last residue, phenylalanine or tryptophan, is missing, so a read error is likely. This chain connects TRBV11-2 to TRBJ2-7; no firm D call. The CDR3 length is 12 residues. The germline V and J ends were trimmed by 8 bases and 0 bases, with 8 bases remaining between them. Germline V CDR1 and CDR2: SGHAT, FQNNGV. The CDR3 spells CASGWISYEQYL. The DNA of the CDR3 is TGTGCCAGCGGCTGGATCTCCTACGAGCAGTACCTC.

The chain combines TRBV25-1 with TRBJ1-2; D ambiguous. Germline V gene data show CDR1 as MGHDK and CDR2 as SYGVNS. The CDR3 spans 13 residues. Trimming took off 3 bases at V and 8 bases at J, with 13 bases between the two ends. Here the CDR3 DNA reads TGTGCCAGCAGTGAGCCCTCGGGTTCCGGCTACACCTTC. This gives the protein CASSEPSGSGYTF.

With respect to this clonotype: No conserved phenylalanine or tryptophan is present at the end of the CDR3, so a read error is the likely explanation. The DNA is left out, because the CDR3 cannot be placed on it with certainty; the CDR3 is given as TCRdb lists it. The J gene is TRBJ2-5, the V gene TRBV29-1; the listed D gene, TRBD2, was not tested against the DNA. CDR1 and CDR2 from the germline V gene are SQVTM and ANQGSEA. The CDR3 is 12 amino acids long, termini counted. CDR3 residues: CSVEWGDKNSNT.

This clonotype was counted between two and nine times. The V call is TRBV6-5, the J call TRBJ2-7, with D perhaps given as TRBD1 or TRBD2 (5 bases each). The CDR3 loop spans 14 amino acids. From germline, CDR1 is MNHEY and CDR2 SVGAGI. Trimming removed 6 bases from V and 2 bases from J, with 14 bases in between. CDR3 amino acids: CASSGTENPYEQYF. In nucleotides, the CDR3 is TGTGCCAGCAGCGGGACGGAGAACCCCTACGAGCAGTACTTC.

The rearrangement uses TRBV20-1 and TRBJ2-2; 8 positions agree with TRBD2. This CDR3 spans 13 amino acids. Germline CDR1 and CDR2: DFQATT and SNEGSKA (reference sequence). The J segment lost 3 bases and the V segment lost 8 bases, leaving 5 bases of the junction unmatched. The CDR3, as DNA: TGCAGTTCCGGGAGGGAGCACACCGGGGAGCTGTTTTTT. It codes for CSSGREHTGELFF.

In DNA form, the CDR3 reads TGTGCCAGCAGCCGACCAGGGGGCGCGGATGGCTACACCTTC. This encodes CASSRPGGADGYTF. This chain joins TRBV3-1 and TRBJ1-2, with 8 bases that match TRBD1. V was pared by 4 bases and J by 6 bases, with 7 bases of the junction left unmatched. The CDR3 has 14 residues. CDR1 is LGHDT, CDR2 YNNKEL, per germline (reference sequence). Supplemented by reference TRBV3-1 and TRBJ1-2, the full variable domain reads DTAVSQTPKYLVTQMGNDKSIKCEQNLGHDTMYWYKQDSKKFLKIMFSYNNKELIINETVPNRFSPKSPDKAHLNLHINSLELGDSAVYFCASSRPGGADGYTFGSGTRLTVV.

The chain recombines TRBV29-1 with TRBJ1-1; the D is unclear. CDR1 and CDR2 (germline): SQVTM, ANQGSEA. V lost 0 bases to trimming and J lost 6 bases, with 8 bases between them. The CDR3 length is 12 residues. The CDR3 is CSVEDVAAEAFF. The CDR3 nucleotides are TGCAGCGTTGAAGACGTGGCGGCTGAAGCTTTCTTT.

This chain links TRBV7-2 with TRBJ2-5, with TRBD1 identical over 7 bases. V lost 4 bases to trimming and J lost 5 bases; unmatched junction nucleotides: 10. The CDR3 totals 15 residues. Germline V gives CDR1 SGHTA, CDR2 FQGNSA. The CDR3 spells CASSWTGWSRETQYF. CDR3 nucleotide sequence: TGTGCCAGCAGCTGGACAGGCTGGAGTCGGGAGACCCAGTACTTC.

The J gene is TRBJ1-4, the V gene TRBV10-3; perhaps TRBD1 as D (5 bases). CDR1 and CDR2 from the germline V gene are ENHRY and SYGVKD. Trimming removed 5 bases from V and 5 bases from J, with 24 bases in between. CDR3 size: 18 residues. DNA of the CDR3: TGTGCCATCAGTTACTTCATCAGGGCTAGTGGGGAAAATGAAAAACTGTTTTTT. Translation: CAISYFIRASGENEKLFF.

The V and J genes are TRBV20-1 and TRBJ1-2, with TRBD1 matching 7 bases. Germline CDR1 DFQATT, CDR2 SNEGSKA (reference sequence). V gave up 5 bases and J gave up 8 bases; unmatched junction bases: 8. This CDR3 has 12 amino acids. The CDR3 region is CSALYGTVGYTF. CDR3 bases: TGCAGTGCTCTGTACGGGACAGTAGGCTACACCTTC.

This clonotype has at least ten counts. The rearrangement joins TRBV7-7 to TRBJ2-7; D ambiguous. Per germline, CDR1 SSHAT and CDR2 FNYEAQ (reference sequence). V lost 1 base, J lost 7 bases, and 14 bases lay in between. CDR3 length: 14 residues. CDR3 nucleotide sequence: TGTGCCAGCAGCTTAGGCGGACCTGTGGATGAGCAGTACTTC. It translates to CASSLGGPVDEQYF.

This clonotype was seen ten or more times. The chain carries TRBV15 and TRBJ2-7, with D possibly TRBD1 on 5 matching bases. Trimming stripped 5 bases from V and 0 bases from J, with 11 bases between. Germline V CDR1 and CDR2: LNHNV, YYDKDF (reference sequence). The CDR3 is 14 amino acids. CDR3 sequence: CATSPRDSSYEQYF. CDR3 nucleotides: TGTGCCACCAGCCCCCGCGACAGCTCCTACGAGCAGTACTTC.

The rearrangement links TRBV2 to TRBJ1-6; TRBD1 is a possible D gene (5 bases). Trimming stripped 8 bases from V and 7 bases from J, with 18 bases between. Germline CDR1 SNHLY, CDR2 FYNNEI. The CDR3 is 15 amino acids. CDR3 residues: CASSGQGEGNSPLHF. In DNA, the CDR3 is TGTGCCAGCTCGGGGCAGGGTGAAGGAAATTCACCCCTCCACTTT.

This clonotype was observed at least ten times. The chain couples TRBV7-9 to TRBJ2-7; 10 positions match TRBD1. V was clipped by 3 bases and J by 5 bases; unmatched bases: 7. Germline V gives CDR1 SEHNR, CDR2 FQNEAQ (reference sequence). This CDR3 comprises 15 residues. CDR3 sequence reads: CASSLVRQGADEQYF. In DNA, the CDR3 is TGTGCCAGCAGCTTGGTACGACAGGGGGCTGACGAGCAGTACTTC.

At least ten counts were recorded for this clonotype. This chain joins TRBV9 and TRBJ1-1; D is uncertain. From germline, CDR1 is SGDLS and CDR2 YYNGEE. The CDR3 is 13 amino acids. The V end was cut by 0 bases, the J end by 4 bases, with 7 bases between. The CDR3 sequence is CASSVGSGTEAFF. The DNA of the CDR3 is TGTGCCAGCAGCGTAGGGAGCGGCACTGAAGCTTTCTTT.

The chain carries TRBV7-3 and TRBJ1-1; D remains ambiguous. The V gene's germline CDR1 is SGHTA and CDR2 FQGTGA. The CDR3 extends over 12 amino acids. Trimming removed 10 bases from V and 5 bases from J, with 14 bases in between. Here the CDR3 DNA reads TGTGCCATCAGTCTCGTAGGGACTGAAGCTTTCTTT. Its translation is CAISLVGTEAFF.

Remarks on this clonotype: One junction end does not reproduce the germline sequence, and a read error may be involved. This rearrangement joins TRBV10-2 to TRBJ2-7; 7 bases are shared with TRBD1. There are 15 residues in the CDR3. CDR1 is WSHSY and CDR2 is SAAADI in the germline V gene. The CDR3 bases are TGTGCCAGCAGTTACCTGACAGGGACGACCCACAAGCAGTACTTC. It codes for CASSYLTGTTHKQYF.

This clonotype was recorded at least ten times. The V and J genes are TRBV5-8 and TRBJ1-1, with D uncertain. CDR3 size: 14 residues. In germline, CDR1 is SGHTS, CDR2 YDEGEE. Trimming removed 5 bases at V and 4 bases at J, with 15 bases between. CDR3 coding DNA: TGTGCCAGCAGTCCGCAGGTAGCGGGCACTGAAGCTTTCTTT. Translated, it gives CASSPQVAGTEAFF. The complete variable domain, with remaining parts taken from reference TRBV5-8 and TRBJ1-1, reads EAGVTQSPTHLIKTRGQQATLRCSPISGHTSVYWYQQALGLGLQFLLWYDEGEERNRGNFPPRFSGRQFPNYSSELNVNALELEDSALYLCASSPQVAGTEAFFGQGTRLTVV.

This clonotype was seen at least ten times. The chain couples TRBV6-5 to TRBJ1-1; D gene ambiguous. Germline assignment: CDR1 MNHEY and CDR2 SVGAGI. Trimming removed 0 bases at V and 1 base at J, with 6 bases between. The CDR3 length is 14 residues. The CDR3 sequence: CASSYSWENTEAFF. The CDR3 DNA is TGTGCCAGCAGTTACTCATGGGAGAACACTGAAGCTTTCTTT.

This clonotype was counted many times. The V call is TRBV29-1, the J call TRBJ2-2; the match to TRBD2 covers 11 bases. The junction had 6 bases not matched to a gene; V was cut back by 6 bases and J by 6 bases. Germline loops: CDR1 SQVTM, CDR2 ANQGSEA. CDR3 length equals 14 residues. CDR3 sequence reads: CSVYSGGAAGELFF. CDR3 nucleotides: TGCAGCGTATATAGCGGGGGGGCCGCCGGGGAGCTGTTTTTT.